One sample yielded the 17 T cell receptor beta chains listed below, sequenced in a study of T cell responses to AZD1222 COVID-19 vaccine. Repertoires were generated with immunoSEQ multiplex PCR, while TCRdb's copy carries only in-frame clones and drops some. Here the sample spans some 140,000 clones, around 89% being singletons. The sample was peripheral blood, taken 28 days after the second AZD1222 dose. These receptors came from an adult who received the AZD1222 COVID-19 vaccine.

This chain joins TRBV14 and TRBJ2-1, with 12 bases aligning to TRBD1. The CDR3 is 16 amino acids. Unmatched junction bases numbered 8, after V lost 4 bases and J lost 7 bases. Germline V gives CDR1 SGHDN, CDR2 FVKESK. The CDR3 loop is CASSPPGTGGWNEQFF. The CDR3 DNA sequence: TGTGCCAGCAGCCCTCCCGGGACAGGGGGCTGGAATGAGCAGTTCTTC.

The chain carries TRBV10-3 and TRBJ2-3, with D possibly being TRBD1 (5 bases). The CDR3 has 15 amino acids. Germline CDR1 ENHRY, CDR2 SYGVKD. Trimming cost V 6 bases and J 0 bases, with 13 bases left between them. The CDR3 spells CAISIGVISTDTQYF. The CDR3 nucleotides are TGTGCCATCAGCATAGGGGTAATTAGCACAGATACGCAGTATTTT.

V usage is TRBV6-6 and J usage is TRBJ2-1; D remains ambiguous. V gave up 0 bases and J gave up 4 bases, with 13 bases separating them. This CDR3 has 16 amino acids. Germline V gene sequence: CDR1 MNHNY, CDR2 SVGAGI (reference sequence). The CDR3 here is CASSYSVPGLYNEQFF. CDR3 in DNA: TGTGCCAGCAGTTACTCGGTCCCAGGCTTATACAATGAGCAGTTCTTC.

The CDR3 DNA follows: TGTGCCAGCTCACCGGGACAGGACTTGGGTGGCTACACCTTC. Its translation: CASSPGQDLGGYTF. The chain uses TRBV18 and TRBJ1-2, with 8 bases aligning to TRBD1. The CDR3 extends over 14 amino acids. After removal of 3 bases from V and 7 bases from J, the junction contained 7 bases not matched to a gene. Looked up from germline, CDR1 is KGHSH and CDR2 is LQKENI.

The chain joins TRBV19 to TRBJ1-2; 7 nucleotides line up with TRBD1. From germline, CDR1 is LNHDA and CDR2 SQIVND (reference sequence). The CDR3 sequence is 13 residues long. V lost 6 bases to trimming and J lost 4 bases; unmatched junction nucleotides: 5. CDR3 nucleotide sequence: TGTGCCAGTAGCAGGGGGGGACTCTATGGCTACACCTTC. Translated, it gives CASSRGGLYGYTF.

The rearrangement joins TRBV29-1 to TRBJ1-2, with D maybe TRBD1 (5 bases). Trimming shortened V by 6 bases and J by 8 bases, and 19 bases separated the two germline ends. CDR1 is SQVTM and CDR2 is ANQGSEA in the germline V gene. This CDR3 has 13 amino acids. CDR3 loop: CSVGRGLALGYTF. The CDR3 nucleotides read TGCAGCGTAGGCCGGGGCCTGGCGTTGGGCTACACCTTC.

This clone was found a few times. At the DNA level, this CDR3 is encoded by other sequences in the same sample as well. The rearrangement links TRBV30 to TRBJ1-2; possible D gene TRBD1, 6 bases. V lost 3 bases to trimming and J lost 8 bases, with 13 bases between them. This CDR3 has 12 residues. CDR1 is GTSNPN, CDR2 SVGIG, per germline (reference sequence). The CDR3 spells CAWSTTGYGYTF. The CDR3, as DNA: TGTGCCTGGAGCACCACAGGGTACGGCTACACCTTC.

This chain uses TRBV4-2 with TRBJ1-6; 7 bases align to TRBD1. Germline values: CDR1 LGHNA, CDR2 YNFKEQ. The CDR3 extends over 18 amino acids. Losses at the gene ends were 4 bases for V and 0 bases for J; bases not matched to a gene: 9. The CDR3 DNA is TGTGCCAGCAGCCGTGGAATTCCAGGGGGCTCCTATAATTCACCCCTCCACTTT. Its protein is CASSRGIPGGSYNSPLHF.

The rearrangement uses TRBV5-4 and TRBJ2-1; D is possibly TRBD2 (5 bases). CDR3 length: 14 amino acids. The V gene's germline CDR1 is SGHNT and CDR2 YYREEE (reference sequence). V was pared by 0 bases and J by 7 bases, with 11 bases between. CDR3 coding DNA: TGTGCCAGCAGCTTGGATCCCGGGGAGAATGAGCAGTTCTTC. Its protein is CASSLDPGENEQFF.

The V gene is TRBV14, the J gene TRBJ1-1; possible D gene TRBD1, 6 bases. Germline assignment: CDR1 SGHDN and CDR2 FVKESK. This CDR3 is built from 15 residues. The ends were cut back, 2 bases at V and 1 base at J, with 11 bases in the middle. CDR3 region: CASSQRLGANTEAFF. The CDR3 nucleotides are TGTGCCAGCAGCCAACGGCTGGGGGCGAACACTGAAGCTTTCTTT.

This rearrangement joins TRBV9 to TRBJ2-3, with TRBD2 matching over 10 bases. This CDR3 spans 16 amino acids. V trimming: 1 base; J trimming: 4 bases; junction bases outside the gene matches: 6. Germline lookup yields CDR1 SGDLS and CDR2 YYNGEE. DNA of the CDR3: TGTGCCAGCAGCGTAAGGCTAGCGGGAGCTGCAGATACGCAGTATTTT. Translating gives CASSVRLAGAADTQYF.

The chain carries TRBV7-9 and TRBJ1-2; D perhaps matches TRBD1 (5 bases). The CDR3 extends over 14 amino acids. Trimming stripped 4 bases from V and 2 bases from J, with 11 bases between. Germline V CDR1 and CDR2: SEHNR, FQNEAQ (reference sequence). CDR3 nucleotides: TGTGCCAGCAGCTCCCGGGACCCAAACTATGGCTACACCTTC. It codes for CASSSRDPNYGYTF.

The CDR3 sequence: CASSFEGVSSGNTIYF. CDR3 coding DNA: TGCGCCAGCAGCTTCGAAGGGGTGAGCTCTGGAAACACCATATATTTT. This chain uses TRBV5-1 with TRBJ1-3, with D perhaps TRBD1 (5 bases). The CDR3 sequence is 16 residues long. Trimming stripped 2 bases from V and 0 bases from J, with 12 bases between. Looked up from germline, CDR1 is SGHRS and CDR2 is YFSETQ.

The chain links TRBV10-3 to TRBJ1-5, with no clear D. The V gene lost 5 bases and the J gene lost 9 bases, with 8 bases spanning the gap. From germline, CDR1 is ENHRY and CDR2 SYGVKD. CDR3 length: 11 residues. The CDR3 protein is CAISNEPPQHF. The CDR3 DNA sequence: TGTGCCATCAGTAACGAGCCGCCCCAGCATTTT.

The gene calls are TRBV9 and TRBJ1-4; D gene unclear. Trimming cost V 4 bases and J 3 bases, with 10 bases left between them. CDR3 length: 14 residues. Germline assignment: CDR1 SGDLS and CDR2 YYNGEE. The CDR3 coding sequence is TGTGCCAGCAGCCTAGGGAGCGCTAATGAAAAACTGTTTTTT. Residues: CASSLGSANEKLFF.

The V call is TRBV7-9, the J call TRBJ2-7, with D maybe TRBD2 (5 bases). The V and J ends lost 3 bases and 0 bases respectively, with 12 bases between them. Germline CDR1 SEHNR, CDR2 FQNEAQ (reference sequence). This CDR3 contains 15 residues. CDR3 amino acids: CASSLPGLVSYEQYF. The CDR3 region has the DNA TGTGCCAGCAGCTTGCCCGGACTGGTCTCCTACGAGCAGTACTTC.

The chain has TRBV5-6 and TRBJ1-1; D ambiguous. The V gene lost 4 bases and the J gene lost 5 bases, with 15 bases spanning the gap. This CDR3 spans 14 amino acids. Germline values: CDR1 SGHDT, CDR2 YYEEEE. CDR3 nucleotides: TGTGCCAGCAGCGCGAGGGCGGGCGTAACTGAAGCTTTCTTT. Its protein product is CASSARAGVTEAFF.